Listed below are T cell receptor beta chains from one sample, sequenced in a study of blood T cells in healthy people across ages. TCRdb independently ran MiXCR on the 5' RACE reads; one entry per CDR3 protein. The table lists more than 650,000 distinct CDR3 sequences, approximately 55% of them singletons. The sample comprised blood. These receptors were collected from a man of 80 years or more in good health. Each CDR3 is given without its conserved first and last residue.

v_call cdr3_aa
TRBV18 ASSPGTRCEAF
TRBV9 ASSVGTISYEQY
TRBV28 ASSFSGGLGTFDQPQH
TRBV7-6 ASSLSSGTSAYNEQF
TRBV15 ATTTRTLSTGRYSNQPQH
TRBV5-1 ASSPDEGSYNEQF
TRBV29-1 SVAQSGSYNEQF
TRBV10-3 AISETSYEQY
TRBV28 ASSLTGIKVADTQY
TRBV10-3 ASGTGMETQY
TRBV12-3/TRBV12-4 ASSLGFPNSPLH
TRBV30 AWSAGGLEQF
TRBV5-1 ASKAGTASSYEQY
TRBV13 ASSSGTVGGGYT
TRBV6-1 ARIPGEKDVGTDTQY
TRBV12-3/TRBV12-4 ASSRVGGRGAKNIQY